This entry lists 3 T cell receptor beta chains sequenced from one sample in a study of blood T cell repertoires in COVID-19. Some clones are missing from TCRdb's copy, which holds only in-frame ones; the method was immunoSEQ multiplex PCR. Of approximately 290,000 clones detected, 75% to 95% appear once; the ten largest clones hold 0.9% to 1.2%. The sequencing input was PBMCs or T cells enriched from blood (not recorded which). The receptors stem from a woman in her twenties or thirties who had recovered from COVID-19.

This chain uses TRBV9 with TRBJ2-2, with no clear D. Germline assignment: CDR1 SGDLS and CDR2 YYNGEE. The CDR3 is 15 residues long. The V and J ends lost 0 bases and 2 bases respectively, with 8 bases between them. The CDR3 DNA reads TGTGCCAGCAGCGTAGTTGGAGAAAACACCGGGGAGCTGTTTTTT. It encodes CASSVVGENTGELFF.

This chain connects TRBV4-3 to TRBJ1-2; 7 bases align to TRBD1. CDR1 and CDR2 from the germline V gene are LGHNA and YSLEER. The CDR3 totals 13 residues. With 2 bases clipped from V and 8 bases from J, the junction kept 5 bases outside the gene matches. The CDR3 sequence: CASSQTGVSGYTF. As DNA, the CDR3 is TGCGCCAGCAGCCAAACAGGGGTTAGCGGCTACACCTTC.

This chain connects TRBV19 to TRBJ1-1; D is unclear. This CDR3 is built from 16 residues. V shed 5 bases and J shed 0 bases, with 16 bases lying between them. The germline gives CDR1 LNHDA, CDR2 SQIVND (reference sequence). The CDR3 DNA is TGTGCCAGTAGTGAAATCCGGGTCCGGATGAACACTGAAGCTTTCTTT. It translates to CASSEIRVRMNTEAFF. The full variable domain, completed using reference TRBV19 and TRBJ1-1, is DGGITQSPKYLFRKEGQNVTLSCEQNLNHDAMYWYRQDPGQGLRLIYYSQIVNDFQKGDIAEGYSVSREKKESFPLTVTSAQKNPTAFYLCASSEIRVRMNTEAFFGQGTRLTVV.